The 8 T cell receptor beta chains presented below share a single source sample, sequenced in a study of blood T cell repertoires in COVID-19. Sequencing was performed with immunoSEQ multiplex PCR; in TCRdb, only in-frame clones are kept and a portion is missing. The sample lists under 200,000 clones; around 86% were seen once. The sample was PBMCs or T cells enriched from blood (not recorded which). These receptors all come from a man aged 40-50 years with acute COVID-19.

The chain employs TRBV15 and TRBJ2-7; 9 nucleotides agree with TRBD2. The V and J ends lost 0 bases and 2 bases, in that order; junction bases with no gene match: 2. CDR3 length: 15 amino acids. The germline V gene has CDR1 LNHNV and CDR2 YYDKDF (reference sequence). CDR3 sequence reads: CATSREAGGAYEQYF. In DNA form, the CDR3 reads TGTGCCACCAGCAGAGAAGCGGGAGGCGCCTACGAGCAGTACTTC.

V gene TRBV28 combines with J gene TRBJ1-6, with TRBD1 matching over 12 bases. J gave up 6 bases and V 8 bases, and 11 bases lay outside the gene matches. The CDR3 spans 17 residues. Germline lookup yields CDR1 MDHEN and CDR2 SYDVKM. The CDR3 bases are TGTGCCAGCTCCGGGACAGGGGGCGCGGATTTTAATTCACCCCTCCACTTT. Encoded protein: CASSGTGGADFNSPLHF.

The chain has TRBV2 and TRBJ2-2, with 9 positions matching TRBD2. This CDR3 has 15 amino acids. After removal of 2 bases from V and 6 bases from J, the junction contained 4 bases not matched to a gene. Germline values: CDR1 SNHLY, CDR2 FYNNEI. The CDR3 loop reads CASSEQREVPGELFF. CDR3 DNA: TGTGCCAGCAGTGAACAGCGGGAGGTCCCCGGGGAGCTGTTTTTT.

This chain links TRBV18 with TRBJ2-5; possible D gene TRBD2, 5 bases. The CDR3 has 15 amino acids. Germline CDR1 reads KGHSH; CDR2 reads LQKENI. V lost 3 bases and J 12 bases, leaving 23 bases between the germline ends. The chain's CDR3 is CASSPGDALPGVKYF. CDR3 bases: TGTGCCAGCTCACCGGGAGACGCCTTACCGGGCGTAAAGTACTTC.

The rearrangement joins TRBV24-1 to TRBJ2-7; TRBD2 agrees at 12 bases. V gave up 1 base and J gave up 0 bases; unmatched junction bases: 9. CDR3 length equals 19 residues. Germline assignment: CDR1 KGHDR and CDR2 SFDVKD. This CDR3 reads CATSDFDPRTSGTSYEQYF. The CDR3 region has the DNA TGTGCCACCAGTGATTTTGACCCTAGGACTAGCGGGACCTCCTACGAGCAGTACTTC.

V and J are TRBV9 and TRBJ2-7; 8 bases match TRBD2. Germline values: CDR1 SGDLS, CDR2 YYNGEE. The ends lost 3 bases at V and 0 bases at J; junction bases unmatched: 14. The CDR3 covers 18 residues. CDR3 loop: CASSAQGSGSFSSYEQYF. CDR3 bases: TGTGCCAGCAGCGCCCAAGGGAGCGGGAGCTTCAGCTCCTACGAGCAGTACTTC.

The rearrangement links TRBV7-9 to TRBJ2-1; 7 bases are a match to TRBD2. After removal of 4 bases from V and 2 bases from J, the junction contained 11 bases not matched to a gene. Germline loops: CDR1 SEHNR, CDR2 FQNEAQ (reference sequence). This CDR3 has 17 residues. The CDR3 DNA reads TGTGCCAGCAGCTCCCTCAGCCGAGCGGGACCCTACAATGAGCAGTTCTTC. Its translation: CASSSLSRAGPYNEQFF.

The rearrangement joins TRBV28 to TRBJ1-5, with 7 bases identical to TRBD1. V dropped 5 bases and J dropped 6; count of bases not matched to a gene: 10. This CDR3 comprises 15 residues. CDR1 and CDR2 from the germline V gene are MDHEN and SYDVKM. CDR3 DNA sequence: TGTGCCAGCAGTACCCCAGACAGGGTACTTCAGCCCCAGCATTTT. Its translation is CASSTPDRVLQPQHF.